The 25 T cell receptor beta chains listed next were all sequenced from one sample in a study of CD8+CD57+ T cells in acquired aplastic anemia. Genomic DNA, serving as template, underwent TCR beta VDJ and CDR3 profiling. Via MiXCR, TCRdb re-called the reads, giving one row per CDR3 protein. The data show around 180,000 distinct CDR3 sequences, 60% to 70% seen once. Sequenced sample: sorted CD4+, CD8+, or CD8+CD57+ T cells (not recorded which) from PBMCs. These receptors were obtained from a human donor in good health.

The V call is TRBV2, the J call TRBJ1-1; D remains unclear. This CDR3 comprises 13 residues. Trimming cost V 6 bases and J 3 bases, with 11 bases left between them. Germline loops: CDR1 SNHLY, CDR2 FYNNEI. CDR3 sequence (DNA): TGTGCCAGCAGGGGATTACAAGACACTGAAGCTTTCTTT. Its translation is CASRGLQDTEAFF.

The chain links TRBV7-2 to TRBJ2-5; TRBD2 is a possible D gene (5 bases). Trimming cost V 7 bases and J 5 bases, with 20 bases left between them. The CDR3 has 15 residues. Germline V gene data show CDR1 as SGHTA and CDR2 as FQGNSA. CDR3: CASTYTRAPRETQYF. The CDR3 DNA follows: TGTGCCAGCACTTATACTAGGGCTCCCAGGGAGACCCAGTACTTC.

This clonotype has at least ten counts. Written as DNA, the CDR3 is TGTGCCAGCACGCCGACAGGGGGCGGTGTCTATGGCTACACCTTC. Protein sequence: CASTPTGGGVYGYTF. The chain recombines TRBV2 with TRBJ1-2, with 10 nucleotides matching TRBD1. V dropped 7 bases and J dropped 4; count of bases not matched to a gene: 9. The germline V gene encodes CDR1 SNHLY and CDR2 FYNNEI. This CDR3 region has 15 residues.

The genes are TRBV5-1 and TRBJ2-5; 7 bases line up with TRBD1. The V gene end was trimmed by 4 bases and the J gene end by 5 bases; junction bases not matched to a gene: 11. This CDR3 has 15 amino acids. Germline V gene data show CDR1 as SGHRS and CDR2 as YFSETQ. The CDR3 DNA sequence: TGCGCCAGCAGCAGATTGACAGGGATGGGGGAGACCCAGTACTTC. Its protein product is CASSRLTGMGETQYF.

CDR3 nucleotide sequence: TGCAGTGCTAGGGTACAGGGGCGAGGAGAGACCCAGTACTTC. This encodes CSARVQGRGETQYF. This chain joins TRBV20-1 and TRBJ2-5; 7 nucleotides align to TRBD1. CDR1 DFQATT and CDR2 SNEGSKA come from the germline V gene (reference sequence). V shed 3 bases and J 4 bases; nucleotides not matched to a gene: 8. CDR3 length: 14 residues.

The V call is TRBV2, the J call TRBJ2-7, with 7 bases identical to TRBD2. CDR3 length equals 12 residues. Trimming cost V 11 bases and J 2 bases; bases outside gene matches: 6. The germline CDR1 and CDR2 sequences are SNHLY and FYNNEI. The DNA for the CDR3 is TGTGCCGGCGGGCTAGCGGCCTACGAGCAGTACTTC. Encoded protein: CAGGLAAYEQYF. The whole variable domain, remainder taken from reference TRBV2 and TRBJ2-7, is EPEVTQTPSHQVTQMGQEVILRCVPISNHLYFYWYRQILGQKVEFLVSFYNNEISEKSEIFDDQFSVERPDGSNFTLKIRSTKLEDSAMYFCAGGLAAYEQYFGPGTRLTVT.

This clonotype was observed many times. The rearrangement uses TRBV14 and TRBJ1-4; no clear D. This CDR3 has 12 amino acids. Germline values: CDR1 SGHDN, CDR2 FVKESK. The germline V and J ends were trimmed by 4 bases and 12 bases, with 12 bases remaining between them. The DNA for the CDR3 is TGTGCCAGCAGCCGGCTCGAGGGCGAACTGTTTTTT. Residues: CASSRLEGELFF.

The chain joins TRBV29-1 to TRBJ2-1; 16 bases are a match to TRBD2. Germline V gives CDR1 SQVTM, CDR2 ANQGSEA. The CDR3 is 16 amino acids. J was trimmed by 7 bases and V by 7 bases; bases with no gene match: 10. In nucleotides, the CDR3 is TGCAGCGGCGGCGGGACTAGCGGGGGGGCCTGGAATGAGCAGTTCTTC. As protein: CSGGGTSGGAWNEQFF.

This clonotype was seen a single time. The chain couples TRBV24-1 to TRBJ1-5; D is uncertain. Trimming left V 9 bases short and J 4 bases short, with 9 bases between. This CDR3 is 12 amino acids long. Germline V gene data show CDR1 as KGHDR and CDR2 as SFDVKD. CDR3 sequence reads: CATQTLNQPQHF. The CDR3 DNA reads as TGTGCCACCCAGACGCTAAATCAGCCCCAGCATTTT.

This rearrangement joins TRBV7-9 to TRBJ2-1; TRBD1 agrees at 8 bases. The CDR3 is 15 residues long. Trimming took 4 bases from V and 12 from J; bases not matched to a gene: 14. The V gene's germline CDR1 is SEHNR and CDR2 FQNEAQ (reference sequence). CDR3 sequence: CASSWVGQGTDTQFF. The CDR3 DNA sequence: TGTGCCAGCAGCTGGGTAGGACAGGGAACAGATACGCAGTTCTTC.

J is TRBJ2-7 and V is TRBV29-1; weak D call: TRBD1 (6 bases). The V end was cut by 5 bases, the J end by 0 bases, with 20 bases between. The CDR3 has 16 amino acids. The germline V gene has CDR1 SQVTM and CDR2 ANQGSEA. The CDR3 is CSVSDSGVLGSYEQYF. The CDR3 coding sequence is TGCAGCGTTTCGGACAGCGGAGTTTTAGGCTCCTACGAGCAGTACTTC.

The rearrangement joins TRBV20-1 to TRBJ1-5; D is unclear. Trimming pared 1 base from V and 2 bases from J, leaving 12 bases between. Germline-derived CDR1 and CDR2 are DFQATT and SNEGSKA (reference sequence). This CDR3 spans 15 amino acids. The CDR3 DNA is TGCAGTGCTAGAGTAGCGGAAAGTGGCAATCAGCCCCAGCATTTT. This codes for CSARVAESGNQPQHF.

The chain employs TRBV5-1 and TRBJ1-1; perhaps TRBD1 as D (5 bases). V lost 4 bases to trimming and J lost 5 bases, with 18 bases between them. The length of the CDR3 is 15 residues. Germline V CDR1 and CDR2: SGHRS, YFSETQ. DNA of the CDR3: TGCGCCAGCAGCCTGGGGCCCAAGGGAGTTACTGAAGCTTTCTTT. This gives the protein CASSLGPKGVTEAFF.

In its sample, this clonotype was seen many times. The CDR3 coding sequence is TGTGCCAGCAGCTGGGGACTAGCGCCGACCTCCTACAATGAGCAGTTCTTC. Translation: CASSWGLAPTSYNEQFF. The V and J genes are TRBV13 and TRBJ2-1, with TRBD2 matching 10 bases. Germline loops: CDR1 PRHDT, CDR2 FYEKMQ (reference sequence). The V segment lost 4 bases and the J segment 0 bases; nucleotides outside the gene matches: 6. The CDR3 totals 17 residues.

The V and J genes are TRBV20-1 and TRBJ2-7; D not certain. With 0 bases removed from V and 3 bases from J, the gap between germline ends came to 6 bases. CDR1 is DFQATT and CDR2 is SNEGSKA in the germline V gene (reference sequence). The CDR3 covers 12 residues. Here the CDR3 reads CSAREGGYEQYF. CDR3 DNA: TGCAGTGCTAGAGAAGGCGGCTACGAGCAGTACTTC.

The chain combines TRBV29-1 with TRBJ1-2; D gene unclear. Per the germline V gene, CDR1 is SQVTM and CDR2 is ANQGSEA. The germline V and J ends were trimmed by 5 bases and 4 bases, with 14 bases remaining between them. CDR3 length: 13 amino acids. CDR3 region: CSVRQGLTYGYTF. DNA for the CDR3: TGCAGCGTTCGCCAAGGGCTCACCTATGGCTACACCTTC.

Only one count was recorded for this clonotype. The chain employs TRBV5-4 and TRBJ1-1; D call uncertain. This CDR3 has 13 amino acids. Trimming removed 3 bases from V and 3 bases from J, with 9 bases in between. Germline V gene lookup returns CDR1 SGHNT and CDR2 YYREEE (reference sequence). The DNA for the CDR3 is TGTGCCAGCAGCTCGGTTGGGGACACTGAAGCTTTCTTT. Its protein is CASSSVGDTEAFF.

V usage is TRBV25-1 and J usage is TRBJ2-3; no firm D call. V was trimmed by 0 bases and J by 2 bases, leaving 0 bases between them. This CDR3 spans 12 amino acids. Germline CDR1 MGHDK, CDR2 SYGVNS. The CDR3: CASSEYTDTQYF. CDR3 nucleotide sequence: TGTGCCAGCAGTGAATACACAGATACGCAGTATTTT.

The chain's CDR3 is CAISESEGTANTGELFF. Written as DNA, the CDR3 is TGTGCCATCAGTGAGTCGGAGGGGACCGCGAACACCGGGGAGCTGTTTTTT. The genes are TRBV10-3 and TRBJ2-2; weak D call: TRBD2 (6 bases). Germline-derived CDR1 and CDR2 are ENHRY and SYGVKD. This CDR3 spans 17 amino acids. V was shortened by 0 bases and J by 0 bases, with 11 bases between the two germline ends.

This clonotype was observed at least ten times. The chain combines TRBV29-1 with TRBJ2-3; 13 bases match TRBD2. Germline loops: CDR1 SQVTM, CDR2 ANQGSEA. The CDR3 length is 15 residues. V lost 6 bases to trimming and J lost 7 bases; unmatched junction nucleotides: 10. The CDR3 is CSVNTLAGGPNTQYF. The DNA of the CDR3 is TGCAGCGTCAATACACTAGCGGGAGGGCCAAATACGCAGTATTTT.

CDR3 nucleotide sequence: TGCGCCAGCAGCTTGGGGGCGCGTGGCTACACCTTC. This encodes CASSLGARGYTF. The chain is built from TRBV5-1 and TRBJ1-2; D unresolved. V lost 0 bases, J lost 7 bases, and 7 bases lay in between. The CDR3 runs to 12 residues. CDR1 is SGHRS, CDR2 YFSETQ, per germline.

This chain connects TRBV4-2 to TRBJ2-1, with 8 bases that match TRBD1. The CDR3 is made up of 18 amino acids. The V and J ends lost 1 base and 3 bases, in that order; junction bases with no gene match: 11. The germline V gene has CDR1 LGHNA and CDR2 YNFKEQ. The CDR3 spells CASSQAPQTGGFYNEQFF. DNA for the CDR3: TGTGCCAGCAGCCAAGCCCCACAAACAGGGGGTTTCTACAATGAGCAGTTCTTC.

The chain links TRBV5-1 to TRBJ2-2; 8 bases fit TRBD1. The V and J ends lost 2 bases and 5 bases, in that order; junction bases with no gene match: 5. This CDR3 is 15 amino acids long. Germline V gives CDR1 SGHRS, CDR2 YFSETQ. The DNA for the CDR3 is TGCGCCAGCAGCTTAGGACAGGGCGGTACCGGGGAGCTGTTTTTT. Encoded protein: CASSLGQGGTGELFF. The variable domain in full, completed from reference TRBV5-1 and TRBJ2-2, reads KAGVTQTPRYLIKTRGQQVTLSCSPISGHRSVSWYQQTPGQGLQFLFEYFSETQRNKGNFPGRFSGRQFSNSRSEMNVSTLELGDSALYLCASSLGQGGTGELFFGEGSRLTVL.

The chain is built from TRBV24-1 and TRBJ1-5, with 7 bases identical to TRBD1. Germline assignment: CDR1 KGHDR and CDR2 SFDVKD. The CDR3 runs 15 residues. V was clipped by 2 bases and J by 6 bases; unmatched bases: 6. CDR3 residues: CATSDSTGYGQPQHF. CDR3 nucleotide sequence: TGTGCCACCAGTGATTCGACAGGGTACGGTCAGCCCCAGCATTTT.

This clonotype was detected many times. CDR3 sequence (DNA): TGTGCCAGTAGTAATCAGGAAGCTTTCTTT. Translation gives CASSNQEAFF. The rearrangement uses TRBV19 and TRBJ1-1; no firm D call. In germline, CDR1 is LNHDA, CDR2 SQIVND (reference sequence). The CDR3 is 10 amino acids. The V gene lost 4 bases and the J gene lost 8 bases, with 5 bases spanning the gap.